Presented here are 27 T cell receptor beta chains from one specimen sequenced in a study of T cells in Graves' hyperthyroidism and ophthalmopathy. The investigators amplified TCR beta CDR3 regions from RNA transcripts. HTBI primers drove first-round RT-PCR of the TCR CDR3. From the multiplex PCR reads, TCRdb called clonotypes with MiXCR, one entry per CDR3 protein. The sample contains under 750,000 distinct CDR3 sequences, roughly 20% of which appear only once. Input material: blood. The receptors come from a woman aged 45-60 years with Graves' hyperthyroidism that later progressed to Graves' ophthalmopathy.

Details on this clonotype: This may arise from a read error, as a much more abundant clone is one base away. The chain has TRBV12-3 or TRBV12-4 and TRBJ2-1; 7 nucleotides match TRBD1. CDR3 length: 14 residues. J lost 8 bases, V lost 6 bases, and 10 bases had no gene match. The CDR3 sequence is CASSPLKQGHEQFF. CDR3 bases: TGTGCCAGCAGCCCACTAAAACAGGGGCATGAGCAGTTCTTC.

The chain carries TRBV7-9 and TRBJ2-1, with D tentatively TRBD2 (5 bases). V was pared by 2 bases and J by 2 bases, with 16 bases between. Per germline, CDR1 SEHNR and CDR2 FQNEAQ (reference sequence). The CDR3 sequence is 17 residues long. CDR3 nucleotide sequence: TGTGCCAGCAGCTTACCGGACGGAGGAGGTGCCTACAATGAGCAGTTCTTC. Its translation is CASSLPDGGGAYNEQFF.

This clonotype was seen at least ten times. This chain links TRBV2 with TRBJ1-2; 9 positions match TRBD1. The J segment lost 4 bases and the V segment lost 6 bases, leaving 9 bases of the junction unmatched. Germline CDR1 and CDR2: SNHLY and FYNNEI. The CDR3 has 15 amino acids. DNA for the CDR3: TGTGCCAGCAGACCCAACAGGGGGCAGGGCTATGGCTACACCTTC. Amino acid sequence: CASRPNRGQGYGYTF.

This clonotype was observed a handful of times. This sequence joins TRBV20-1 and TRBJ2-5, with 11 positions matching TRBD2. Trimming at V came to 1 base and at J to 2 bases, leaving 0 bases not matched to a gene. The germline CDR1 and CDR2 sequences are DFQATT and SNEGSKA (reference sequence). The CDR3 covers 14 residues. The CDR3, as DNA: TGCAGTGCTAGAGTAGCGGGAGGGCAAGAGACCCAGTACTTC. Amino acids: CSARVAGGQETQYF.

This clonotype was found many times. The V call is TRBV29-1, the J call TRBJ1-2; D not certain. There are 10 residues in the CDR3. V gave up 1 base and J gave up 8 bases, with 5 bases separating them. Germline CDR1 and CDR2: SQVTM and ANQGSEA. CDR3 in amino acids: CSVEGSGYTF. CDR3 coding DNA: TGCAGCGTTGAAGGGTCGGGCTACACCTTC.

This clonotype was found a few times. The rearrangement links TRBV29-1 to TRBJ1-5, with 7 positions matching TRBD1. The CDR3 loop spans 15 amino acids. Germline V lookup: CDR1 SQVTM, CDR2 ANQGSEA. Trimming cost V 5 bases and J 2 bases; bases outside gene matches: 9. CDR3 sequence reads: CSVSHGDSRNQPQHF. The CDR3 DNA reads as TGCAGCGTTTCCCATGGGGACAGCCGCAATCAGCCCCAGCATTTT.

J is TRBJ2-3 and V is TRBV5-6; D is possibly TRBD2 (5 bases). V shed 2 bases and J shed 0 bases, with 10 bases lying between them. Germline V gene sequence: CDR1 SGHDT, CDR2 YYEEEE. CDR3 size: 15 residues. Here the CDR3 DNA reads TGTGCCAGCAGCTTCTTAGCGCGTAGCACAGATACGCAGTATTTT. Protein sequence: CASSFLARSTDTQYF.

This clonotype was counted between two and nine times. The chain couples TRBV4-1 to TRBJ2-3, with a weak D call TRBD1 (6 bases). The V gene lost 0 bases and the J gene lost 6 bases, with 19 bases spanning the gap. The length of the CDR3 is 17 residues. CDR1 is MGHRA, CDR2 YSYEKL, per germline. DNA of the CDR3: TGCGCCAGCAGCCAAGAGTTCCCAAGCCAGGGGCTGGATACGCAGTATTTT. Translating gives CASSQEFPSQGLDTQYF.

The table lists this clonotype with many counts. The chain has TRBV6-1 and TRBJ2-7; 9 bases are a match to TRBD1. CDR1 is MNHNS and CDR2 is SASEGT in the germline V gene. This CDR3 spans 14 amino acids. Trimming removed 6 bases from V and 5 bases from J; junction bases left unmatched: 8. This chain's CDR3 is CASRWDREADEQYF. DNA of the CDR3: TGTGCCAGCAGATGGGACAGGGAAGCCGACGAGCAGTACTTC.

The rearrangement joins TRBV6-1 to TRBJ1-6; D unclear. The CDR3 length is 15 residues. The germline gives CDR1 MNHNS, CDR2 SASEGT. V was shortened by 5 bases and J by 7 bases, with 15 bases between the two germline ends. The CDR3 region is CASSSLAGGNSPLHF. In nucleotides, the CDR3 is TGTGCCAGCAGTTCCCTTGCAGGTGGAAATTCACCCCTCCACTTT.

This clonotype occurred a few times. No conserved phenylalanine or tryptophan ends this CDR3, so it is likely a read error. The gene calls are TRBV13 and TRBJ1-6, with D hard to call. CDR1 and CDR2 (germline): PRHDT, FYEKMQ (reference sequence). The V end was cut by 3 bases, the J end by 7 bases, with 10 bases between. This CDR3 has 14 amino acids. The CDR3 DNA sequence: TGTGCCAGCAGCTTCGGTCCTCGGAATTCACCCCTCCACCTT. Amino acid sequence: CASSFGPRNSPLHL.

Ten or more counts support this clonotype. The CDR3 bases are TGTGCCAGCAGCTCGGACCGTGCGAGCTCCTACAATGAGCAGTTCTTC. It codes for CASSSDRASSYNEQFF. The rearrangement uses TRBV7-3 and TRBJ2-1; D gene uncertain. V dropped 4 bases and J dropped 0 bases, with 13 bases sitting between them. Germline lookup yields CDR1 SGHTA and CDR2 FQGTGA. The CDR3 runs to 16 residues.

This rearrangement joins TRBV11-3 to TRBJ2-5, with TRBD1 matching over 8 bases. V lost 5 bases, J lost 6 bases, and 5 bases stayed unmatched. The CDR3 has 13 residues. CDR1 is SGHNT, CDR2 YENEEA, per germline. CDR3 loop: CASSADRGQTQYF. The CDR3 bases are TGTGCCAGCAGCGCCGACAGGGGACAGACCCAGTACTTC.

This clonotype came up many times. The chain couples TRBV30 to TRBJ2-5, with D tentatively TRBD1 (5 bases). Trimming left V 0 bases short and J 7 bases short, with 12 bases between. The CDR3 spans 13 residues. The germline CDR1 and CDR2 sequences are GTSNPN and SVGIG (reference sequence). The CDR3 region is CAWSVQVKVTQYF. In DNA, the CDR3 is TGTGCCTGGAGTGTACAGGTCAAAGTGACCCAGTACTTC.

The rearrangement uses TRBV7-9 and TRBJ2-2, with TRBD1 matching 8 bases. The CDR3 has 17 amino acids. The V gene end was trimmed by 3 bases and the J gene end by 5 bases; junction bases not matched to a gene: 11. Germline CDR1 reads SEHNR; CDR2 reads FQNEAQ (reference sequence). The CDR3 DNA sequence: TGTGCCAGCAGCTTTAGTGACAGGGGCCTTTTGACCGGGGAGCTGTTTTTT. Translating it yields CASSFSDRGLLTGELFF.

V usage is TRBV27 and J usage is TRBJ2-3; the match to TRBD1 covers 7 bases. Germline CDR1 reads MNHEY; CDR2 reads SMNVEV (reference sequence). The length of the CDR3 is 14 residues. Trimming at V came to 6 bases and at J to 2 bases, leaving 5 bases not matched to a gene. The CDR3 nucleotides are TGTGCCAGCAGACAGGGGTACGCCACAGATACGCAGTATTTT. Residues: CASRQGYATDTQYF.

This clonotype was counted a few times. CDR3 amino acids: CASSLSGAGFGDRTYNSPLHF. DNA for the CDR3: TGTGCCAGCAGTTTATCGGGTGCAGGTTTTGGGGACAGGACCTATAATTCACCCCTCCACTTT. J is TRBJ1-6 and V is TRBV27, with 8 bases aligning to TRBD1. Unmatched junction bases numbered 15, after V lost 0 bases and J lost 2 bases. In germline, CDR1 is MNHEY, CDR2 SMNVEV (reference sequence). This CDR3 region has 21 residues.

At least ten counts were recorded for this clonotype. The chain combines TRBV12-3 or TRBV12-4 with TRBJ1-5; TRBD1 aligns across 7 bases. There are 14 residues in the CDR3. The V segment lost 3 bases and the J segment 6 bases; nucleotides outside the gene matches: 5. The CDR3 sequence is CASSFEPGGQPQHF. The CDR3 DNA follows: TGTGCCAGCAGTTTCGAGCCAGGGGGTCAGCCCCAGCATTTT.

This clonotype has more than one count but fewer than ten. The chain combines TRBV11-2 with TRBJ2-3; 7 bases are shared with TRBD1. V lost 5 bases, J lost 3 bases, and 8 bases stayed unmatched. The CDR3 totals 15 residues. Per the germline V gene, CDR1 is SGHAT and CDR2 is FQNNGV. CDR3 sequence (DNA): TGTGCCAGCAGCCCTGGACAGGTTGAGACAGATACGCAGTATTTT. It is translated as CASSPGQVETDTQYF.

This clonotype was picked up many times. The rearrangement uses TRBV5-4 and TRBJ2-1, with 11 bases matching TRBD2. CDR3 length: 17 residues. With V trimmed by 4 bases and J by 7 bases, 13 bases remained unmatched. Germline lookup yields CDR1 SGHNT and CDR2 YYREEE (reference sequence). CDR3 nucleotides: TGTGCCAGCAGCACAACCCCTAGCGGGGGGCCCGCGAATGAGCAGTTCTTC. It is translated as CASSTTPSGGPANEQFF.

V is TRBV30 and J is TRBJ1-4, with no clear D. The CDR3 has 12 residues. Trimming pared 0 bases from V and 7 bases from J, leaving 6 bases between. The germline V gene encodes CDR1 GTSNPN and CDR2 SVGIG (reference sequence). The CDR3 sequence: CAWSVMVEKLFF. CDR3 DNA: TGTGCCTGGAGTGTAATGGTTGAAAAACTGTTTTTT.

This chain joins TRBV10-1 and TRBJ1-1; D not resolved. V was cut by 0 bases and J by 4 bases, with 9 bases left in between. Germline assignment: CDR1 WNHNN and CDR2 SYGVQD (reference sequence). CDR3 length equals 14 residues. The CDR3 DNA reads TGCGCCAGCAGTGAGTCGGGAGCGGCCACTGAAGCTTTCTTT. The encoded protein is CASSESGAATEAFF.

This clonotype was picked up many times. The rearrangement joins TRBV15 to TRBJ2-5; 10 nucleotides align to TRBD2. The germline V gene encodes CDR1 LNHNV and CDR2 YYDKDF (reference sequence). Losses at the gene ends were 2 bases for V and 5 bases for J; bases not matched to a gene: 11. CDR3 length: 17 residues. CDR3 DNA sequence: TGTGCCACCAGCAGAAAGACGAGCGGGGGGGGTAGGGAGACCCAGTACTTC. It specifies CATSRKTSGGGRETQYF.

The chain carries TRBV15 and TRBJ1-3; D unresolved. CDR3 length equals 14 residues. The germline V gene has CDR1 LNHNV and CDR2 YYDKDF (reference sequence). Between the trimmed V and J ends, which lost 1 base and 3 bases, there was a span of 7 bases. For the CDR3, the DNA is TGTGCCACCAGCAGAGTCGGCAGTGGAAACACCATATATTTT. It encodes CATSRVGSGNTIYF.

This clonotype has just a few counts. The junction does not match germline at one end; this may be a read error. This chain joins TRBV20-1 and TRBJ1-1; possibly TRBD1 for D (5 bases). CDR1 DFQATT and CDR2 SNEGSKA come from the germline V gene (reference sequence). The CDR3 contains 15 residues. The CDR3 loop reads CSAAGPHLMDTKAFF. DNA of the CDR3: TGCAGTGCTGCTGGCCCACACCTCATGGACACTAAAGCTTTCTTT.

This clonotype has a handful of counts. The chain links TRBV2 to TRBJ2-5; D ambiguous. The CDR3 sequence is 12 residues long. Germline loops: CDR1 SNHLY, CDR2 FYNNEI. Deletions cut 4 bases from V and 7 bases from J, with 10 bases between. Here the CDR3 DNA reads TGTGCCAGCAGTGGCCTATTGGCGACCCAGTACTTC. Translating gives CASSGLLATQYF.

This clonotype came up a few times. The rearrangement joins TRBV9 to TRBJ2-3; the match to TRBD2 covers 12 bases. Germline trimming cut 3 bases from V and 4 bases from J; bases unmatched to any gene: 9. The germline V gene encodes CDR1 SGDLS and CDR2 YYNGEE. This CDR3 has 17 amino acids. CDR3 nucleotide sequence: TGTGCCAGCAGCGGATCTAGCGGGGGGGCATGGTCAGATACGCAGTATTTT. Translated: CASSGSSGGAWSDTQYF.